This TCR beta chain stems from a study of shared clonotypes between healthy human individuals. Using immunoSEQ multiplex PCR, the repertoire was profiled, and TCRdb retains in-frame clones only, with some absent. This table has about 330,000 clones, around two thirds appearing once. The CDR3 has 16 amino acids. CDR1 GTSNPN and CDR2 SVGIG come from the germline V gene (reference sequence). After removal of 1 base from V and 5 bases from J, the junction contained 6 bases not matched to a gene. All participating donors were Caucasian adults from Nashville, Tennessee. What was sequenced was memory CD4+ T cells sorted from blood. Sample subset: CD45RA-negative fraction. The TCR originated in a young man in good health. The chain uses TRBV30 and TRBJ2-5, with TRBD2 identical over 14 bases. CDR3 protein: CAWSGLAGGPGETQYF. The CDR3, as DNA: TGTGCCTGGAGTGGACTAGCGGGAGGGCCGGGTGAGACCCAGTACTTC. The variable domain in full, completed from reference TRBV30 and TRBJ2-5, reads SQTIHQWPATLVQPVGSPLSLECTVEGTSNPNLYWYRQAAGRGLQLLFYSVGIGQISSEVPQNLSASRPQDRQFILSSKKLLLSDSGFYLCAWSGLAGGPGETQYFGPGTRLLVL.